Listed below are T cell receptor beta chains from one sample, sequenced in a study of cytomegalovirus exposure and HLA in healthy donors. Profiled with immunoSEQ multiplex PCR; TCRdb holds only in-frame clones, not every one. This sample's table reports around 50,000 clones. Sequenced material: PBMCs. These receptors were collected from a woman aged 40 to 50 in good health and CMV-seronegative. Both conserved end residues are part of each CDR3. Fields, in order: J gene, D gene, V gene, CDR3 protein, CDR3 DNA. D genes are given only for firm matches.

j_gene: TRBJ1-1; d_gene: TRBD1; v_gene: TRBV2; CDR3aa: CASSGDRGHEAFF; CDR3nt: TGTGCCAGCAGTGGGGACAGGGGCCATGAAGCTTTCTTT
j_gene: TRBJ2-3; d_gene: NA; v_gene: TRBV20-1; CDR3aa: CSAPLGDTQYF; CDR3nt: TGCAGTGCTCCCCTCGGAGATACGCAGTATTTT
j_gene: TRBJ2-7; d_gene: NA; v_gene: TRBV20-1; CDR3aa: CSARTAYEQYF; CDR3nt: TGCAGTGCGCGGACAGCCTACGAGCAGTACTTC
j_gene: TRBJ2-5; d_gene: TRBD2; v_gene: TRBV4-1; CDR3aa: CASSQDRLAGEETQYF; CDR3nt: TGCGCCAGCAGCCAAGATCGCCTAGCGGGGGAAGAGACCCAGTACTTC
j_gene: TRBJ1-1; d_gene: NA; v_gene: TRBV19; CDR3aa: CASSTNRNPAFF; CDR3nt: TGTGCCAGTAGTACGAACAGGAATCCAGCTTTCTTT
j_gene: TRBJ1-1; d_gene: TRBD1; v_gene: TRBV6-5; CDR3aa: CASSPGQGSATEAFF; CDR3nt: TGTGCCAGCAGCCCGGGACAGGGGTCTGCCACTGAAGCTTTCTTT
j_gene: TRBJ1-1; d_gene: NA; v_gene: TRBV6-1; CDR3aa: CASSSGLVNTEAFF; CDR3nt: TGTGCCAGCAGCTCAGGGTTAGTAAACACTGAAGCTTTCTTT
j_gene: TRBJ2-3; d_gene: NA; v_gene: TRBV30; CDR3aa: CAWSFPSTDTQYF; CDR3nt: TGTGCCTGGAGCTTTCCGAGCACAGATACGCAGTATTTT
j_gene: TRBJ1-2; d_gene: NA; v_gene: TRBV20-1; CDR3aa: CSAEEAYGYTF; CDR3nt: TGCAGTGCCGAAGAGGCCTATGGCTACACCTTC
j_gene: TRBJ2-7; d_gene: NA; v_gene: TRBV6-1; CDR3aa: CASNDGSPPDYEQYF; CDR3nt: TGTGCCAGCAACGACGGGAGTCCCCCCGATTACGAGCAGTACTTC
j_gene: TRBJ1-2; d_gene: NA; v_gene: TRBV27; CDR3aa: CASSFSGPYGYTF; CDR3nt: TGTGCCAGCAGTTTCTCAGGGCCCTATGGCTACACCTTC
j_gene: TRBJ2-7; d_gene: NA; v_gene: TRBV13; CDR3aa: CASSLRESYEQYF; CDR3nt: TGTGCCAGCAGCTTAAGGGAGTCCTACGAGCAGTACTTC
j_gene: TRBJ2-1; d_gene: NA; v_gene: TRBV6-5; CDR3aa: CASSRGFTYNEQFF; CDR3nt: TGTGCCAGCAGCCGGGGTTTTACTTACAATGAGCAGTTCTTC
j_gene: TRBJ1-1; d_gene: NA; v_gene: TRBV27; CDR3aa: CASRGTPGAWEAFF; CDR3nt: TGTGCCAGCAGGGGGACACCCGGAGCATGGGAAGCTTTCTTT
j_gene: TRBJ2-5; d_gene: NA; v_gene: TRBV2; CDR3aa: CARGGDDQETQYF; CDR3nt: TGTGCCAGAGGGGGGGACGACCAAGAGACCCAGTACTTC
j_gene: TRBJ2-7; d_gene: NA; v_gene: TRBV7-9; CDR3aa: CASSVQGSSYEQYF; CDR3nt: TGTGCCAGCAGCGTCCAGGGGAGCTCCTACGAGCAGTACTTC
j_gene: TRBJ1-3; d_gene: NA; v_gene: TRBV6-6; CDR3aa: CASTATGQGNTIYF; CDR3nt: TGTGCCAGCACCGCAACCGGACAGGGAAACACCATATATTTT
j_gene: TRBJ2-3; d_gene: TRBD2; v_gene: TRBV4-1; CDR3aa: CASSQERSRPSGTTDTQYF; CDR3nt: TGCGCCAGCAGCCAAGAACGGTCTCGGCCTAGCGGAACCACAGATACGCAGTATTTT
j_gene: TRBJ1-1; d_gene: TRBD1; v_gene: TRBV19; CDR3aa: CASSKRKGQVGAEAFF; CDR3nt: TGTGCCAGTAGTAAACGTAAGGGACAGGTCGGCGCTGAAGCTTTCTTT
j_gene: TRBJ1-4; d_gene: TRBD1; v_gene: TRBV5-1; CDR3aa: CASSLDRVNEKLFF; CDR3nt: TGCGCCAGCAGCTTAGACAGGGTGAATGAAAAACTGTTTTTT
j_gene: TRBJ1-5; d_gene: NA; v_gene: TRBV7-9; CDR3aa: CASSPQDGSNQPQHF; CDR3nt: TGTGCCAGCAGCCCACAGGACGGTAGCAATCAGCCCCAGCATTTT
j_gene: TRBJ2-7; d_gene: NA; v_gene: TRBV25-1; CDR3aa: CASSDNPRAPYSAYEQYF; CDR3nt: TGTGCCAGCAGTGACAATCCCCGAGCCCCATATTCTGCCTACGAGCAGTACTTC
j_gene: TRBJ2-6; d_gene: NA; v_gene: TRBV18; CDR3aa: CASSPSTGSGANVLTF; CDR3nt: TGTGCCAGCTCCCCCTCGACAGGCTCTGGGGCCAACGTCCTGACTTTC
j_gene: TRBJ1-2; d_gene: TRBD1; v_gene: TRBV29-1; CDR3aa: CSVGTGKENYGYTF; CDR3nt: TGCAGCGTCGGGACAGGGAAAGAAAACTATGGCTACACCTTC
j_gene: TRBJ2-2; d_gene: NA; v_gene: TRBV4-1; CDR3aa: CASSQDRGNTGELFF; CDR3nt: TGCGCCAGCAGCCAAGACAGGGGGAACACCGGGGAGCTGTTTTTT
j_gene: TRBJ1-4; d_gene: TRBD1; v_gene: TRBV7-2; CDR3aa: CASSLGGGAEKLFF; CDR3nt: TGTGCCAGCAGCTTAGGAGGGGGCGCTGAAAAACTGTTTTTT
j_gene: TRBJ1-5; d_gene: NA; v_gene: TRBV6-1; CDR3aa: CASSDPGRGLSNQPQHF; CDR3nt: TGTGCCAGCAGTGACCCGGGCCGGGGTCTGAGCAATCAGCCCCAGCATTTT
j_gene: TRBJ2-7; d_gene: TRBD1; v_gene: TRBV7-9; CDR3aa: CASTPSAGQGSHEQYF; CDR3nt: TGTGCCAGCACCCCTTCCGCGGGACAGGGCAGCCACGAGCAGTACTTC
j_gene: TRBJ2-1; d_gene: TRBD2; v_gene: TRBV28; CDR3aa: CASSFPTGLAGDNEQFF; CDR3nt: TGTGCCAGCAGTTTCCCCACGGGACTAGCGGGGGACAATGAGCAGTTCTTC
j_gene: TRBJ2-1; d_gene: TRBD2; v_gene: TRBV7-8; CDR3aa: CASSSGLASSYNEQFF; CDR3nt: TGTGCCAGCAGCAGCGGACTAGCGAGCTCCTACAATGAGCAGTTCTTC
j_gene: TRBJ2-7; d_gene: TRBD1; v_gene: TRBV18; CDR3aa: CASSLRDRAYEQYF; CDR3nt: TGTGCCAGCTCCCTCCGGGACAGGGCTTACGAGCAGTACTTC
j_gene: TRBJ2-7; d_gene: TRBD1; v_gene: TRBV2; CDR3aa: CASSGGTESSYEQYF; CDR3nt: TGTGCCAGCAGTGGGGGGACAGAGAGCTCCTACGAGCAGTACTTC
j_gene: TRBJ2-3; d_gene: TRBD2; v_gene: TRBV5-1; CDR3aa: CASARTSGSLTDTQYF; CDR3nt: TGCGCCAGTGCCAGGACTAGCGGGTCCCTCACAGATACGCAGTATTTT
j_gene: TRBJ1-2; d_gene: TRBD1; v_gene: TRBV7-2; CDR3aa: CASSSDRVYGYTF; CDR3nt: TGTGCCAGCAGCTCTGACAGGGTCTATGGCTACACCTTC
j_gene: TRBJ2-7; d_gene: TRBD1; v_gene: TRBV6-6; CDR3aa: CASRLGQGLDEQYF; CDR3nt: TGTGCCAGCAGATTAGGACAGGGCTTGGACGAGCAGTACTTC
j_gene: TRBJ1-5; d_gene: NA; v_gene: TRBV4-2; CDR3aa: CASSQAEGGNQPQHF; CDR3nt: TGTGCCAGCAGCCAAGCGGAGGGAGGCAATCAGCCCCAGCATTTT
j_gene: TRBJ2-3; d_gene: TRBD2; v_gene: TRBV5-4; CDR3aa: CASRYGLAGGGTDTQYF; CDR3nt: TGTGCCAGCAGGTACGGACTAGCCGGAGGAGGCACAGATACGCAGTATTTT
j_gene: TRBJ2-1; d_gene: TRBD2; v_gene: TRBV27; CDR3aa: CASSVSVGTSGSGEQFF; CDR3nt: TGTGCCAGCAGTGTGTCGGTGGGGACTAGCGGGAGCGGGGAGCAGTTCTTC
j_gene: TRBJ1-1; d_gene: NA; v_gene: TRBV9; CDR3aa: CASERLNTEAFF; CDR3nt: TGTGCCAGCGAGCGCTTGAACACTGAAGCTTTCTTT
j_gene: TRBJ2-4; d_gene: NA; v_gene: TRBV27; CDR3aa: CASRREPLAKNIQYF; CDR3nt: TGTGCCAGCAGAAGAGAGCCCTTAGCCAAAAACATTCAGTACTTC
j_gene: TRBJ2-1; d_gene: TRBD2; v_gene: TRBV7-8; CDR3aa: CASSLDAGGREFF; CDR3nt: TGTGCCAGCAGCTTAGATGCGGGGGGCCGGGAGTTCTTC
j_gene: TRBJ2-6; d_gene: NA; v_gene: TRBV19; CDR3aa: CASTRVGGANVLTF; CDR3nt: TGTGCCAGTACGAGGGTAGGAGGGGCCAACGTCCTGACTTTC
j_gene: TRBJ2-7; d_gene: TRBD1; v_gene: TRBV18; CDR3aa: CASSPPGQGAGEQYF; CDR3nt: TGTGCCAGCTCACCACCGGGACAGGGGGCAGGGGAGCAGTACTTC
j_gene: TRBJ2-7; d_gene: TRBD1; v_gene: TRBV5-1; CDR3aa: CASSLEYGTEDDEQYF; CDR3nt: TGCGCCAGCAGCTTGGAGTACGGGACAGAGGACGACGAGCAGTACTTC
j_gene: TRBJ2-1; d_gene: TRBD2; v_gene: TRBV28; CDR3aa: CASSPPSGLAGLNEQFF; CDR3nt: TGTGCCAGCAGTCCCCCTTCGGGACTAGCGGGACTTAATGAGCAGTTCTTC
j_gene: TRBJ2-1; d_gene: NA; v_gene: TRBV19; CDR3aa: CASSIPQQGHNEQFF; CDR3nt: TGTGCCAGTAGTATACCTCAACAGGGTCACAATGAGCAGTTCTTC